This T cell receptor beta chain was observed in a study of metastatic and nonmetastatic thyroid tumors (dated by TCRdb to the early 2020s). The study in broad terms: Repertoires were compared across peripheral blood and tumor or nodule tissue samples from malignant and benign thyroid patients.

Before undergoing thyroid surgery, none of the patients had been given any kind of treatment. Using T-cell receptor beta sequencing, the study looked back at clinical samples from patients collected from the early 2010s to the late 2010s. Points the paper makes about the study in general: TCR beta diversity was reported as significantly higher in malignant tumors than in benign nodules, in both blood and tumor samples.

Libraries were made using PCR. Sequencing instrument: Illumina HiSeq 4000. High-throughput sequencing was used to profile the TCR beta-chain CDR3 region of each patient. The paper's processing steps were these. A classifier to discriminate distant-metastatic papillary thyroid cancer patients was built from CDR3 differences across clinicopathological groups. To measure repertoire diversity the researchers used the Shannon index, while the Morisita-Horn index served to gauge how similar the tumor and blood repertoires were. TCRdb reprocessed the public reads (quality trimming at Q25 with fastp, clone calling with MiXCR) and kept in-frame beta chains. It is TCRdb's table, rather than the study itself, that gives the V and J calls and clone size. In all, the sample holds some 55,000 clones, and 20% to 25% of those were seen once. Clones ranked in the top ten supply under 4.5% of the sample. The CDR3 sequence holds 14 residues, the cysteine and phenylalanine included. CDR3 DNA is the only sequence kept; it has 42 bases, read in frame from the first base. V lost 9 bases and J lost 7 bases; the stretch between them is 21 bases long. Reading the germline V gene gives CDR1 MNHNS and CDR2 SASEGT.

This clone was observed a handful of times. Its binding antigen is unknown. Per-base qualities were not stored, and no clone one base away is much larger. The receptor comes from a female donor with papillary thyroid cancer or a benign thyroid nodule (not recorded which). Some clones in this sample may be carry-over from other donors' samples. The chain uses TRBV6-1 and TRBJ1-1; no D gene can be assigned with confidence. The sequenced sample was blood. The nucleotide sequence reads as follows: TGTGCCAGACTAGTACGCCTTGTGGGCAATGAAGCTTTCTTT. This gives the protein CARLVRLVGNEAFF.